These 10 T cell receptor beta chains share one sample of origin, sequenced in a study of metastatic and nonmetastatic thyroid tumors. Thyroid surgery had not been preceded by any treatment in any patient. TCRdb redid the clone calls on the PCR reads using MiXCR. The sample shows around 18,000 clones, approximately 20% of them seen only once. Specimen: tumor tissue. The receptors here all came from a female donor with papillary thyroid cancer or a benign thyroid nodule (not recorded which). Some clones in this sample may be carry-over from other donors' samples.

This clone showed up many times. V gene TRBV5-6 combines with J gene TRBJ1-6; 7 bases map to TRBD1. The CDR3 runs 14 residues. The junction had 3 bases not matched to a gene; V was cut back by 0 bases and J by 9 bases. From germline, CDR1 is SGHDT and CDR2 YYEEEE. CDR3 sequence reads: CASSLGDRFSPLHF. DNA of the CDR3: TGTGCCAGCAGCTTGGGGGACAGATTTTCACCCCTCCACTTT.

This clone was picked up many times. The genes are TRBV28 and TRBJ2-1; 9 bases align to TRBD1. Trimming removed 6 bases from V and 5 bases from J; junction bases left unmatched: 5. The CDR3 sequence is 14 residues long. CDR1 is MDHEN, CDR2 SYDVKM, per germline. The CDR3 DNA sequence: TGTGCCAGCAGCCGGGACAGGGCCCACAATGAGCAGTTCTTC. It specifies CASSRDRAHNEQFF.

This clone was detected ten times or more. J is TRBJ2-7 and V is TRBV7-2; TRBD2 aligns across 8 bases. Germline loops: CDR1 SGHTA, CDR2 FQGNSA. The CDR3 extends over 14 amino acids. After removal of 3 bases from V and 3 bases from J, the junction contained 4 bases not matched to a gene. CDR3 amino acids: CASSFPTSGYEQYF. As DNA, the CDR3 is TGTGCCAGCAGCTTCCCAACTAGCGGCTACGAGCAGTACTTC. The whole variable domain, filled in from reference TRBV7-2 and TRBJ2-7, reads GAGVSQSPSNKVTEKGKDVELRCDPISGHTALYWYRQSLGQGLEFLIYFQGNSAPDKSGLPSDRFSAERTGGSVSTLTIQRTQQEDSAVYLCASSFPTSGYEQYFGPGTRLTVT.

This clone was counted a few times. A much larger clone differs by one base, so this may be a read error. Other DNA sequences within the sample encode an identical CDR3. The CDR3, as DNA: TGCGCCAGCAGCTTGGCTGCAGGTGGAGGCGAAAAACTTTTTTTT. Translated: CASSLAAGGGEKLFF. The chain joins TRBV5-1 to TRBJ1-4; D is undetermined. This CDR3 has 15 amino acids. Germline-derived CDR1 and CDR2 are SGHRS and YFSETQ.

The CDR3: CASSLGGMITEAFF. The CDR3 nucleotides read TGTGCCAGCAGTTTAGGAGGGATGATCACTGAAGCTTTCTTT. V gene TRBV12-3 or TRBV12-4 combines with J gene TRBJ1-1; D gene ambiguous. V lost 1 base, J lost 4 bases, and 10 bases lay in between. The CDR3 is made up of 14 amino acids.

This clone was found many times. The rearrangement links TRBV9 to TRBJ1-4, with 8 bases matching TRBD1. The CDR3 has 15 amino acids. J was trimmed by 5 bases and V by 3 bases; bases with no gene match: 6. The germline CDR1 and CDR2 sequences are SGDLS and YYNGEE. The CDR3 region is CASSAATGGNEKLFF. CDR3 nucleotides: TGTGCCAGCAGCGCGGCCACAGGGGGAAATGAAAAACTGTTTTTT.

Concerning this clone itself: Since a much larger clone is just one base distant, this may be a read error. V and J are TRBV11-1 and TRBJ2-3, with TRBD2 identical over 7 bases. The germline V gene encodes CDR1 SGHAT and CDR2 FQDESV (reference sequence). The CDR3 is 15 amino acids. This CDR3 reads CASSDDLLATDTHYF. The CDR3, as DNA: TGTGCCAGCAGCGACGATTTACTAGCGACAGATACGCATTATTTT.

There are many counts of this clone. V gene TRBV5-1 combines with J gene TRBJ2-1, with D possibly being TRBD1 (6 bases). The germline gives CDR1 SGHRS, CDR2 YFSETQ. The CDR3 is made up of 15 amino acids. V was trimmed by 9 bases and J by 3 bases, leaving 19 bases between them. CDR3 DNA sequence: TGCGCCAACCTTCCCGCCGGGACAAGCTACAATGAGCAGTTCTTC. Its translation is CANLPAGTSYNEQFF.

The chain links TRBV28 to TRBJ1-2; perhaps TRBD1 as D (5 bases). CDR1 MDHEN and CDR2 SYDVKM come from the germline V gene. The CDR3 has 16 residues. Deletions cut 6 bases from V and 6 bases from J, with 23 bases between. The CDR3 loop is CASSVNSPDRSNGYTF. The DNA of the CDR3 is TGTGCCAGCAGCGTAAACAGTCCAGACAGATCCAATGGCTACACCTTC.

This clone was seen once. The chain couples TRBV11-1 to TRBJ2-7, with 10 bases that match TRBD2. This CDR3 comprises 16 residues. V lost 4 bases and J lost 4; bases outside the gene matches: 10. From germline, CDR1 is SGHAT and CDR2 FQDESV (reference sequence). The CDR3 is CASSSLRTSGMYEQYF. The CDR3 DNA sequence: TGTGCCAGCAGCTCCCTCCGGACTAGCGGAATGTACGAGCAGTACTTC.